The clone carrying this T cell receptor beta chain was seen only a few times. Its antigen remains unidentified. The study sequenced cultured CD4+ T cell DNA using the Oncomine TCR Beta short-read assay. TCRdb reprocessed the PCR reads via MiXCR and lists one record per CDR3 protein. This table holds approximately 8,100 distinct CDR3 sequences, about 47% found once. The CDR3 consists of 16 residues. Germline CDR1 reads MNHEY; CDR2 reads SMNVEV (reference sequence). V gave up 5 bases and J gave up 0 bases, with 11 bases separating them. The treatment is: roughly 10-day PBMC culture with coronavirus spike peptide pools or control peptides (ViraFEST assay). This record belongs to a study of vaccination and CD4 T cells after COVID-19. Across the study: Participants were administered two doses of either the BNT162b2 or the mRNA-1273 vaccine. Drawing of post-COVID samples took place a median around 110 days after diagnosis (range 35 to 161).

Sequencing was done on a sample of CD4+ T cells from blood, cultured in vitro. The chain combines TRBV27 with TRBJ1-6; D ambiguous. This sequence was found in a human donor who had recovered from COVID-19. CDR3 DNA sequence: TGTGCCAGCAGTCCTACTATGCGCTCCTATAATTCACCCCTCCACTTT. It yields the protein CASSPTMRSYNSPLHF.